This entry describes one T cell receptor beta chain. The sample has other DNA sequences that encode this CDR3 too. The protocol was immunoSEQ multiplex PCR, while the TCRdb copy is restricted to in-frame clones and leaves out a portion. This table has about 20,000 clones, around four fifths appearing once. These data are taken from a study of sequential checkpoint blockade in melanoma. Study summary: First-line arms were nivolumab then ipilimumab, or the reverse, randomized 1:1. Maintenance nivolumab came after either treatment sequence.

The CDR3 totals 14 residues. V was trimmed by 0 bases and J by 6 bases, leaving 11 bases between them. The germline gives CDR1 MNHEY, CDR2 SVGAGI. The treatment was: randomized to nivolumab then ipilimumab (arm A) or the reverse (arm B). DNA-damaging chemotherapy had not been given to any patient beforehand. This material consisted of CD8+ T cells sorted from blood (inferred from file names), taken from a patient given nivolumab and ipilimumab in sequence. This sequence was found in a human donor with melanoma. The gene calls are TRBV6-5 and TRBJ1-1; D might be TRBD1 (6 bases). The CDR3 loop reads CASSYSSEGAEAFF. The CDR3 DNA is TGTGCCAGCAGTTACTCGAGTGAGGGGGCTGAAGCTTTCTTT.